The clone carrying this TCR beta chain was detected many times. This record comes from a study of T cell repertoires in cytomegalovirus infection. CDR1 and CDR2 from the germline V gene are SGHVS and FQNEAQ. This CDR3 spans 16 amino acids. The J segment lost 5 bases and the V segment lost 3 bases, leaving 6 bases of the junction unmatched. Each CDR3 protein gets one entry after TCRdb re-called the reads with MiXCR. The sample has roughly 190,000 distinct CDR3 sequences; 9.5% are singletons. What was sequenced was PBMCs. The sequence was collected from a human donor in good health (CMV status not recorded). Some clones in this sample may be carry-over from other donors' samples. The genes are TRBV7-8 and TRBJ2-5; 13 bases agree with TRBD2. CDR3: CASSFTSGGALETQYF. CDR3 in DNA: TGTGCCAGCAGCTTTACTAGCGGGGGGGCCTTGGAGACCCAGTACTTC.